Presented here are 18 T cell receptor beta chains from one specimen sequenced in a study of human T cells and chemical hapten exposure. In TCRdb, the RACE reads were re-called with MiXCR into one record per CDR3 protein. The sample holds approximately 77,000 distinct CDR3 sequences, roughly 7.1% seen once. Regarding time point: patch test 1, 2 weeks after DPC sensitization. Indicated treatment: therapeutic diphenylcyclopropenone sensitization with weekly scalp DPC. Sequenced material: whole blood, taken in connection with sensitization to the hapten diphenylcyclopropenone (DPC). The source is a woman aged 25 to 45 with alopecia areata. Some clones in this sample may be carry-over from other donors' samples.

The chain links TRBV2 to TRBJ2-3, with 8 positions matching TRBD1. The junction had 3 bases not matched to a gene; V was cut back by 6 bases and J by 4 bases. CDR3 length: 13 amino acids. Germline values: CDR1 SNHLY, CDR2 FYNNEI. This chain's CDR3 is CASSRTGSDTQYF. The DNA for the CDR3 is TGTGCCAGCAGCCGGACAGGGTCAGATACGCAGTATTTT. Full variable domain (missing parts from reference TRBV2 and TRBJ2-3): EPEVTQTPSHQVTQMGQEVILRCVPISNHLYFYWYRQILGQKVEFLVSFYNNEISEKSEIFDDQFSVERPDGSNFTLKIRSTKLEDSAMYFCASSRTGSDTQYFGPGTRLTVL.

This clonotype was picked up a small number of times. The J gene is TRBJ1-2, the V gene TRBV7-3, with TRBD1 as a possible D gene (5 bases). CDR1 SGHTA and CDR2 FQGTGA come from the germline V gene. There are 15 residues in the CDR3. The V end lost 5 bases, the J end lost 0 bases, and 13 bases lay between the germline ends. This CDR3 reads CASSISRVPNYGYTF. The CDR3 DNA is TGTGCCAGCAGCATTTCCAGGGTCCCTAACTATGGCTACACCTTC.

This clonotype was detected ten times or more. The rearrangement joins TRBV10-3 to TRBJ2-7; TRBD2 matches 12 bases. Germline CDR1 reads ENHRY; CDR2 reads SYGVKD. J gave up 4 bases and V 2 bases, and 3 bases lay outside the gene matches. The CDR3 sequence is 15 residues long. This CDR3 reads CAISETSGGIYEQYF. The CDR3 coding sequence is TGTGCCATCAGTGAGACTAGCGGGGGGATTTACGAGCAGTACTTC.

This clonotype was seen more than once but under ten times. A single base separates this from a much larger clone, so it may be a read error. The rearrangement uses TRBV7-8 and TRBJ1-3; 8 bases fit TRBD1. This CDR3 is 16 amino acids long. Germline V gene lookup returns CDR1 SGHVS and CDR2 FQNEAQ. V dropped 1 base and J dropped 3; count of bases not matched to a gene: 5. CDR3 nucleotide sequence: TGTGCCAGCAGCTTAGGCAGGGGGCAGTGTGGAAACACCATATATTTT. Protein: CASSLGRGQCGNTIYF. Drawing the rest from reference TRBV7-8 and TRBJ1-3, the complete variable domain is GAGVSQSPRYKVAKRGQDVALRCDPISGHVSLFWYQQALGQGPEFLTYFQNEAQLDKSGLPSDRFFAERPEGSVSTLKIQRTQQEDSAVYLCASSLGRGQCGNTIYFGEGSWLTVV.

This clonotype was counted at least ten times. The gene calls are TRBV5-1 and TRBJ2-6; the match to TRBD2 covers 7 bases. V was clipped by 0 bases and J by 4 bases; unmatched bases: 1. Germline CDR1 and CDR2: SGHRS and YFSETQ. The length of the CDR3 is 15 residues. The CDR3: CASSLDGRGANVLTF. CDR3 DNA: TGCGCCAGCAGCTTGGACGGGAGGGGGGCCAACGTCCTGACTTTC. Complete variable domain (other parts from reference TRBV5-1 and TRBJ2-6): KAGVTQTPRYLIKTRGQQVTLSCSPISGHRSVSWYQQTPGQGLQFLFEYFSETQRNKGNFPGRFSGRQFSNSRSEMNVSTLELGDSALYLCASSLDGRGANVLTFGAGSRLTVL.

This clonotype was observed at least ten times. This chain connects TRBV20-1 to TRBJ2-1; D may be TRBD2 (5 bases). CDR3 size: 14 residues. V was trimmed by 6 bases and J by 6 bases, leaving 18 bases between them. The germline V gene encodes CDR1 DFQATT and CDR2 SNEGSKA (reference sequence). CDR3 in amino acids: CSAHYTLLANEQFF. The CDR3 coding sequence is TGCAGTGCCCACTACACCCTTCTAGCCAATGAGCAGTTCTTC.

This clonotype came up many times. CDR3 sequence: CSVDFSSGNTGELFF. The CDR3 region has the DNA TGCAGCGTTGATTTCTCTAGCGGGAACACCGGGGAGCTGTTTTTT. The chain is built from TRBV29-1 and TRBJ2-2, with 7 bases aligning to TRBD2. V dropped 3 bases and J dropped 1; count of bases not matched to a gene: 5. CDR1 SQVTM and CDR2 ANQGSEA come from the germline V gene. The CDR3 spans 15 residues.

This clonotype was seen repeatedly, ten times or more. The chain links TRBV29-1 to TRBJ1-2, with D possibly being TRBD1 (6 bases). The CDR3 extends over 11 amino acids. V was clipped by 3 bases and J by 7 bases, with 9 bases between them. Germline-derived CDR1 and CDR2 are SQVTM and ANQGSEA. The CDR3 sequence: CSVDGGGGYTF. The CDR3 nucleotides are TGCAGCGTTGATGGAGGGGGTGGCTACACCTTC.

The table lists this clonotype with many counts. The gene calls are TRBV15 and TRBJ2-7, with 12 bases identical to TRBD2. Trimming cost V 2 bases and J 5 bases; bases outside gene matches: 10. The CDR3 loop spans 17 amino acids. Germline-derived CDR1 and CDR2 are LNHNV and YYDKDF (reference sequence). As DNA, the CDR3 is TGTGCCACCAGCAGAAAAACAACTAGCGGGGGGTCCCACGAGCAGTACTTC. This translates into CATSRKTTSGGSHEQYF.

This clonotype occurred many times. The gene calls are TRBV30 and TRBJ2-7, with 7 bases fitting TRBD2. From germline, CDR1 is GTSNPN and CDR2 SVGIG (reference sequence). The CDR3 is 13 amino acids. J gave up 3 bases and V 5 bases, and 7 bases lay outside the gene matches. The CDR3 DNA reads as TGTGCCTGGGGGGGGGACTACGACTACGAGCAGTACTTC. Its translation: CAWGGDYDYEQYF.

This chain links TRBV11-2 with TRBJ1-1; no firm D call. This CDR3 has 14 residues. The germline gives CDR1 SGHAT, CDR2 FQNNGV. V gave up 1 base and J gave up 8 bases, with 14 bases separating them. The CDR3 DNA is TGTGCCAGCAGCTTAGTCGGAGGAGTGCCCGAAGCTTTCTTT. Translated, it gives CASSLVGGVPEAFF.

This chain joins TRBV20-1 and TRBJ1-1; 7 bases map to TRBD1. V lost 5 bases, J lost 5 bases, and 8 bases stayed unmatched. Germline V gene lookup returns CDR1 DFQATT and CDR2 SNEGSKA (reference sequence). CDR3 length: 13 amino acids. CDR3 bases: TGCAGTGCTTCGCGCACAGGGGCTACTGAAGCTTTCTTT. It encodes CSASRTGATEAFF.

This clonotype was recorded many times. The rearrangement links TRBV14 to TRBJ2-7; D may be TRBD2 (6 bases). The V end lost 4 bases, the J end lost 9 bases, and 19 bases lay between the germline ends. CDR3 size: 14 residues. The germline V gene has CDR1 SGHDN and CDR2 FVKESK. The CDR3 coding sequence is TGTGCCAGCAGCCCCGGGACTGGCACCTCGCGGCAGTACTTC. Its translation: CASSPGTGTSRQYF. Based on the CDR3 plus reference TRBV14 and TRBJ2-7, the full variable domain is EAGVTQFPSHSVIEKGQTVTLRCDPISGHDNLYWYRRVMGKEIKFLLHFVKESKQDESGMPNNRFLAERTGGTYSTLKVQPAELEDSGVYFCASSPGTGTSRQYFGPGTRLTVT.

The V gene is TRBV4-1, the J gene TRBJ2-3; perhaps D is TRBD1 or TRBD2 (5 bases each). The CDR3 length is 16 residues. CDR1 is MGHRA and CDR2 is YSYEKL in the germline V gene. V was cut by 3 bases and J by 6 bases, with 19 bases left in between. CDR3 DNA sequence: TGCGCCAGCAGCCATGACGGGACCGTTGATTTTGATACGCAGTATTTT. Protein: CASSHDGTVDFDTQYF.

This clonotype was recorded at least ten times. The gene calls are TRBV27 and TRBJ2-1; D remains ambiguous. Germline loops: CDR1 MNHEY, CDR2 SMNVEV (reference sequence). The CDR3 consists of 11 residues. V was shortened by 7 bases and J by 5 bases, with 6 bases between the two germline ends. The CDR3 sequence: CASTEHNEQFF. CDR3 sequence (DNA): TGTGCCAGCACTGAGCACAATGAGCAGTTCTTC.

This chain uses TRBV4-1 with TRBJ1-5; D gene uncertain. V was shortened by 3 bases and J by 4 bases, with 13 bases between the two germline ends. Germline V gene data show CDR1 as MGHRA and CDR2 as YSYEKL. This CDR3 is 15 amino acids long. CDR3: CASSHSPRENQPQHF. In DNA, the CDR3 is TGCGCCAGCAGCCATTCACCCCGGGAGAATCAGCCCCAGCATTTT.

This clonotype was counted a few times. The J gene is TRBJ2-1, the V gene TRBV5-1; maybe TRBD2 (6 bases). CDR1 and CDR2 from the germline V gene are SGHRS and YFSETQ. The CDR3 covers 14 residues. Trimming took off 2 bases at V and 9 bases at J, with 15 bases between the two ends. This CDR3 reads CASSFGSGGAEQFF. The DNA of the CDR3 is TGCGCCAGCAGCTTCGGTAGCGGCGGGGCTGAGCAGTTCTTC. The variable domain in full, completed from reference TRBV5-1 and TRBJ2-1, reads KAGVTQTPRYLIKTRGQQVTLSCSPISGHRSVSWYQQTPGQGLQFLFEYFSETQRNKGNFPGRFSGRQFSNSRSEMNVSTLELGDSALYLCASSFGSGGAEQFFGPGTRLTVL.

This clonotype was counted ten times or more. The rearrangement uses TRBV20-1 and TRBJ2-1; D call uncertain. The germline V gene has CDR1 DFQATT and CDR2 SNEGSKA (reference sequence). CDR3 length: 17 residues. V gave up 1 base and J gave up 9 bases, with 25 bases separating them. DNA for the CDR3: TGCAGTGCTAGAGGGGTCCCGAGGTCCCCTCCGCGAAGTGAGCAGTTCTTC. Translating it yields CSARGVPRSPPRSEQFF.